This TCR beta chain was retrieved from a study of lymphopenia after photon versus proton radiotherapy. Findings of the study overall: Photon-treated patients lost naive T cells and TCR diversity; proton-treated stayed stable.

A word on this clone: Antigen: not known.

The CDR3 length is 15 residues. The germline gives CDR1 LNHNV, CDR2 YYDKDF (reference sequence). The J segment lost 9 bases and the V segment lost 0 bases, leaving 9 bases of the junction unmatched. Clones were read by immunoSEQ multiplex PCR, and TCRdb kept only the in-frame ones, dropping some. The data hold tens of thousands of clones, with around 90% observed a single time. The chain couples TRBV15 to TRBJ1-1; 8 bases are a match to TRBD1. The input for sequencing was peripheral blood, taken from a patient treated with photon-based radiotherapy. The TCR originated in a woman in her 70s with pancreatic cancer. The CDR3 DNA is TGTGCCACCAGCAGAGACAGGGACAGGAACTCACAAGCTTTCTTT. It specifies CATSRDRDRNSQAFF. Based on the CDR3 plus reference TRBV15 and TRBJ1-1, the full variable domain is DAMVIQNPRYQVTQFGKPVTLSCSQTLNHNVMYWYQQKSSQAPKLLFHYYDKDFNNEADTPDNFQSRRPNTSFCFLDIRSPGLGDTAMYLCATSRDRDRNSQAFFGQGTRLTVV.